A selection of T cell receptor beta chains follows, all from one sample in a study of blood T cell repertoires in COVID-19. Sequencing used immunoSEQ multiplex PCR; TCRdb keeps in-frame clones, though not all of them. The table lists 250,000 or so clones, 75% to 90% of them singletons. Sequences were obtained from peripheral blood. These receptors were obtained from a woman under 40 with active or convalescent COVID-19. Each CDR3 is given with its conserved first and last residue.

v_gene	j_gene	CDR3aa
TRBV29-1	TRBJ1-1	CSVVTSTEAFF
TRBV27	TRBJ2-3	CASSSRYAQVMPDTQYF
TRBV19	TRBJ1-2	CASSIAGYGYTF
TRBV29-1	TRBJ1-2	CSAGQGLVYGYTF
TRBV27	TRBJ1-2	CASSLAPQGGGYTF
TRBV5-1	TRBJ2-3	CASSLGSGGVLWTDTQYF
TRBV6-5	TRBJ2-3	CATISRTVDTDTQYF
TRBV15	TRBJ2-7	CATSRVALSGEQYF
TRBV3-1/TRBV3-2	TRBJ1-5	CASSQVPGGKQPQHF
TRBV19	TRBJ1-5	CASRREGSNQPQHF
TRBV5-1	TRBJ1-2	CASSSGTGEYGYTF
TRBV3-1/TRBV3-2	TRBJ1-1	CASSRRGTEAFF
TRBV4-3	TRBJ2-7	CASSQRLEDGWGEQYF